This TCR beta chain was identified during a study of PD-1 blockade in classical Hodgkin lymphoma. Sequencing was performed with immunoSEQ multiplex PCR; in TCRdb, only in-frame clones are kept and a portion is missing. Of tens of thousands of clones detected, more than 65% appear once; the ten largest clones hold 18%. The CDR3 has 14 residues. V lost 4 bases and J 10 bases, leaving 18 bases between the germline ends. Germline assignment: CDR1 SGHDT and CDR2 YYEEEE. Time point in this sample: cycle 4 day 1 (C4D1), after 6 weeks of nivolumab. Every single patient, without exception, relapsed after autologous stem cell transplantation, and brentuximab vedotin exposure varied.

The source material was peripheral blood mononuclear cells (PBMCs), sampled before the fourth cycle of nivolumab. The genes are TRBV5-6 and TRBJ2-1; D is undetermined. The receptor comes from a human donor with classical Hodgkin lymphoma. CDR3 loop: CASSVSRTSREQFF. The CDR3 DNA reads as TGTGCCAGCAGCGTATCCCGGACCAGCCGGGAGCAGTTCTTC.